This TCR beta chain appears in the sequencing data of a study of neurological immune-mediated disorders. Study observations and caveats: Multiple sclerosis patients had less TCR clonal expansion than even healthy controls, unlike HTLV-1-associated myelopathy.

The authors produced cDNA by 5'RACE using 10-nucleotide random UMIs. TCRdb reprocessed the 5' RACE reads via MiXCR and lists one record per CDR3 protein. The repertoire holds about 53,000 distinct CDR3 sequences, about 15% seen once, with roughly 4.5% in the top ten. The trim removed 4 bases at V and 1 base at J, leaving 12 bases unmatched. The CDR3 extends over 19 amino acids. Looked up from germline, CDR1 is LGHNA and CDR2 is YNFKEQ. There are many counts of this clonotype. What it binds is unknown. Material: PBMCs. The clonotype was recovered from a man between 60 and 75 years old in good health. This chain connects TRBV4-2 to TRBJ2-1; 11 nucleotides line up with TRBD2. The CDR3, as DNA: TGTGCCAGCAGCCCTGAGGGGACTAGCGGATCTGGATCCTACAATGAGCAGTTCTTC. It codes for CASSPEGTSGSGSYNEQFF.